One and the same sample provided the 4 T cell receptor beta chains below, sequenced in a study of kidney transplant recipient with SARS-CoV-2 infection. TCRdb ran MiXCR on the reads and lists one entry per CDR3 protein. Here the sample spans about 240,000 distinct CDR3 sequences, under 35% being singletons. Material: a blood sample, obtained at baseline and on day 111 from a kidney transplant recipient. These receptors all stem from a young adult male patient who had COVID-19 and was a kidney transplant recipient. Some T cells may originate from the graft donor.

This clonotype was recorded at least ten times. The V and J genes are TRBV15 and TRBJ2-1; D is ambiguous. This CDR3 is built from 15 residues. V dropped 1 base and J dropped 4 bases, with 11 bases sitting between them. Germline lookup yields CDR1 LNHNV and CDR2 YYDKDF (reference sequence). CDR3 in DNA: TGTGCCACCAGCAGAGTCCTCGATCTGTACAATGAGCAGTTCTTC. As protein: CATSRVLDLYNEQFF.

The rearrangement uses TRBV5-5 and TRBJ2-3; D ambiguous. The CDR3 has 14 residues. V was shortened by 0 bases and J by 4 bases, with 9 bases between the two germline ends. Germline CDR1 SGHKS, CDR2 YYEKEE (reference sequence). The CDR3 sequence is CASSLGSFADTQYF. The DNA for the CDR3 is TGTGCCAGCAGCTTGGGCAGCTTCGCAGATACGCAGTATTTT.

This clonotype was observed at least ten times. This chain joins TRBV7-2 and TRBJ2-7; D might be TRBD2 (5 bases). V was clipped by 1 base and J by 8 bases, with 15 bases between them. The V gene's germline CDR1 is SGHTA and CDR2 FQGNSA. This CDR3 is built from 14 residues. DNA of the CDR3: TGTGCCAGCAGCTTAGTATTTATGGAGGCTCAGCAGTACTTC. This translates into CASSLVFMEAQQYF.

The chain joins TRBV12-3 or TRBV12-4 to TRBJ1-2, with TRBD1 identical over 8 bases. The end of the DNA fits TRBJ2-7 better, so the J call may be wrong. This CDR3 has 13 amino acids. The CDR3 protein is CASRGTGPYEQYF. CDR3 nucleotides: TGTGCCAGCAGAGGGACAGGTCCCTACGAGCAGTACTTC.